The 21 T cell receptor beta chains listed next were all sequenced from one sample in a study of glioma-infiltrating T cells. Using RNA template, CDR3s of TCR alpha and beta were amplified with iRepertoire arm-PCR. TCRdb analysed the multiplex PCR reads with MiXCR anew, one entry per CDR3 protein. The sample yields about 410,000 distinct CDR3 sequences, approximately 42% seen once. The source material was glioma tissue, nonneoplastic brain tissue, or PBMCs (not recorded which). The receptors derive from a human donor with low-grade glioma or glioblastoma, undergoing nonglioma brain surgery, or in good health (not recorded which).

On this clonotype: A read error may be the cause here, since a much bigger clone is one base away. CDR3 loop: CSAKAGVVQYF. In DNA, the CDR3 is TGCAGTGCTAAAGCGGGAGTTGTGCAGTACTTC. The chain uses TRBV20-1 and TRBJ2-7, with 8 bases matching TRBD2. The CDR3 totals 11 residues. With V trimmed by 4 bases and J by 9 bases, 5 bases remained unmatched. Per germline, CDR1 DFQATT and CDR2 SNEGSKA (reference sequence).

The chain links TRBV20-1 to TRBJ1-2; D unresolved. The length of the CDR3 is 12 residues. V lost 3 bases and J 4 bases, leaving 9 bases between the germline ends. Germline V gene lookup returns CDR1 DFQATT and CDR2 SNEGSKA (reference sequence). CDR3 sequence reads: CSASYKGYGYTF. The DNA of the CDR3 is TGCAGTGCTAGTTATAAGGGCTATGGCTACACCTTC.

Turning to this clonotype: This may come from a read error, since a much larger clone is one base off. The chain recombines TRBV7-2 with TRBJ2-3; TRBD2 is a possible D gene (6 bases). CDR1 is SGHTA and CDR2 is FQGNSA in the germline V gene. V was pared by 1 base and J by 8 bases, with 10 bases between. This CDR3 contains 13 residues. The CDR3 protein is CASSLGAGFTQYF. The CDR3 DNA follows: TGTGCCAGCAGCTTAGGGGCGGGATTTACGCAGTATTTT.

In this sample, this clonotype turned up a few times. This chain connects TRBV18 to TRBJ1-1; tentatively, D is TRBD1 (6 bases). Per the germline V gene, CDR1 is KGHSH and CDR2 is LQKENI. The V end was cut by 3 bases, the J end by 4 bases, with 15 bases between. The CDR3 length is 15 residues. This chain's CDR3 is CASSPLSRGGTEAFF. The CDR3 DNA reads TGTGCCAGCTCACCCTTATCGAGGGGGGGCACTGAAGCTTTCTTT.

The gene calls are TRBV29-1 and TRBJ1-1, with D hard to call. The CDR3 contains 13 residues. Germline lookup yields CDR1 SQVTM and CDR2 ANQGSEA. Deletions cut 3 bases from V and 5 bases from J, with 13 bases between. CDR3 sequence reads: CSVETSIGTEAFF. CDR3 in DNA: TGCAGCGTTGAGACATCGATTGGTACTGAAGCTTTCTTT.

Comment on this clonotype: A read error may account for a junction end that differs from germline. J is TRBJ2-7 and V is TRBV28; D unclear. There are 12 residues in the CDR3. Germline V CDR1 and CDR2: MDHEN, SYDVKM. The CDR3 sequence: CANSFGRYEQYF. CDR3 DNA: TGTGCCAACAGTTTCGGCAGATACGAGCAGTACTTT. The full variable domain, with the rest looked up from reference TRBV28 and TRBJ2-7, is DVKVTQSSRYLVKRTGEKVFLECVQDMDHENMFWYRQDPGLGLRLIYFSYDVKMKEKGDIPEGYSVSREKKERFSLILESASTNQTSMYLCANSFGRYEQYFGPGTRLTVT.

This clonotype was recorded many times. The V gene is TRBV27, the J gene TRBJ2-1; the D is unclear. CDR3 length equals 16 residues. V dropped 1 base and J dropped 0 bases, with 10 bases sitting between them. Germline V gene sequence: CDR1 MNHEY, CDR2 SMNVEV (reference sequence). In DNA, the CDR3 is TGTGCCAGCAGTTTATTAAGTTTCAGCTCCTACAATGAGCAGTTCTTC. Translated, it gives CASSLLSFSSYNEQFF.

This clonotype is a singleton in its sample. The V and J genes are TRBV5-1 and TRBJ2-1; D may be TRBD1 (6 bases). With 2 bases removed from V and 5 bases from J, the gap between germline ends came to 11 bases. This CDR3 spans 14 amino acids. Germline-derived CDR1 and CDR2 are SGHRS and YFSETQ. CDR3: CASSLGRGHNEQFF. The CDR3 DNA follows: TGCGCCAGCAGCTTAGGCAGGGGTCACAATGAGCAGTTCTTC.

As concerns this clonotype: A read error may explain this, as a much larger clone is one base away. The genes are TRBV27 and TRBJ2-1; D uncertain. Germline-derived CDR1 and CDR2 are MNHEY and SMNVEV (reference sequence). Trimming took 5 bases from V and 5 from J, leaving 10 bases between them. The CDR3 consists of 13 residues. The CDR3 coding sequence is TGTGCCAGCAGTCGCGACTCGCACAATGAGCAGTTCTTC. Protein: CASSRDSHNEQFF.

This chain joins TRBV4-3 and TRBJ1-4; D ambiguous. Germline V lookup: CDR1 LGHNA, CDR2 YSLEER. The CDR3 totals 15 residues. V was clipped by 4 bases and J by 7 bases, with 16 bases between them. In DNA, the CDR3 is TGCGCCAGCAGCCCGCGCCCGACCCCAGGTGAAAAACTGTTTTTT. Translated: CASSPRPTPGEKLFF.

The sample holds a few counts of this clonotype. The V and J genes are TRBV2 and TRBJ2-3; D uncertain. The V gene lost 3 bases and the J gene lost 4 bases, with 8 bases spanning the gap. There are 13 residues in the CDR3. From germline, CDR1 is SNHLY and CDR2 FYNNEI. This chain's CDR3 is CASSEERADTQYF. The DNA for the CDR3 is TGTGCCAGCAGTGAGGAAAGGGCAGATACGCAGTATTTT.

This clonotype has just a few counts. V is TRBV3-1 and J is TRBJ2-5, with a possible D match to TRBD2 (6 bases). The CDR3 is made up of 17 amino acids. Trimming took 4 bases from V and 1 from J, leaving 19 bases between them. Germline V gene sequence: CDR1 LGHDT, CDR2 YNNKEL (reference sequence). The CDR3 DNA is TGTGCCAGCAGCCGCCGGCGGGGATCCTGGGGCCAAGAGACCCAGTACTTC. It translates to CASSRRRGSWGQETQYF.

The chain joins TRBV4-3 to TRBJ2-3; a weak D match, TRBD2 (6 bases). The CDR3 has 16 amino acids. Germline V CDR1 and CDR2: LGHNA, YSLEER. V was pared by 5 bases and J by 0 bases, with 15 bases between. The CDR3 region is CASSTRLSGSTDTQYF. CDR3 bases: TGCGCCAGCAGCACTCGCCTTAGCGGCAGCACAGATACGCAGTATTTT.

This clonotype was recorded a few times. The chain carries TRBV28 and TRBJ2-1, with 7 bases identical to TRBD2. V gave up 1 base and J gave up 5 bases; unmatched junction bases: 14. This CDR3 region has 18 residues. CDR1 MDHEN and CDR2 SYDVKM come from the germline V gene. Here the CDR3 DNA reads TGTGCCAGCAGTTTATATGCGGGAGATAGGGTTTGGGACAATGAGCAGTTCTTC. Protein: CASSLYAGDRVWDNEQFF.

The sample holds a few counts of this clonotype. The chain carries TRBV7-2 and TRBJ2-7, with D uncertain. The CDR3 is 12 residues long. Germline V lookup: CDR1 SGHTA, CDR2 FQGNSA. Trimming stripped 5 bases from V and 6 bases from J, with 11 bases between. As DNA, the CDR3 is TGTGCCAGCAGCCCCATCCTAGGCGAGCAGTACTTC. It specifies CASSPILGEQYF. The complete variable domain, with remaining parts taken from reference TRBV7-2 and TRBJ2-7, reads GAGVSQSPSNKVTEKGKDVELRCDPISGHTALYWYRQSLGQGLEFLIYFQGNSAPDKSGLPSDRFSAERTGGSVSTLTIQRTQQEDSAVYLCASSPILGEQYFGPGTRLTVT.

The chain is built from TRBV2 and TRBJ2-4; TRBD1 matches 9 bases. Trimming at V came to 7 bases and at J to 6 bases, leaving 4 bases not matched to a gene. This CDR3 has 13 residues. CDR1 and CDR2 (germline): SNHLY, FYNNEI. The CDR3 bases are TGTGCCAGCACCGAGACAGGGGGAAACATTCAGTACTTC. It encodes CASTETGGNIQYF.

This clonotype was counted only a few times. V and J are TRBV6-2 or TRBV6-3 and TRBJ2-4, with 7 positions matching TRBD1. The V and J ends lost 7 bases and 15 bases, in that order; junction bases with no gene match: 9. CDR1 and CDR2 (germline): MNHEY, SVGEGT. The CDR3 covers 11 residues. The CDR3 reads CASTDRARVYF. DNA of the CDR3: TGTGCCAGCACCGACAGGGCTCGGGTGTACTTC.

V gene TRBV6-2 or TRBV6-3 combines with J gene TRBJ2-3; D remains ambiguous. Trimming took 6 bases from V and 15 from J, leaving 19 bases between them. In germline, CDR1 is MNHEY, CDR2 SVGEGT. This CDR3 spans 12 amino acids. The CDR3 here is CASSPPGRPAYF. CDR3 nucleotides: TGTGCCAGCAGCCCCCCTGGACGGCCTGCCTATTTT.

To note about this clonotype: The CDR3 carries no conserved terminal phenylalanine or tryptophan, so it likely arises from a read error. This chain uses TRBV6-4 with TRBJ2-1; D possibly corresponds to TRBD2 (6 bases). The CDR3 is 15 amino acids. Germline values: CDR1 MRHNA, CDR2 SNTAGT. CDR3 amino acids: CASSYSEVSGNEQFS. CDR3 nucleotide sequence: TGTGCCAGCAGTTACTCGGAGGTTAGCGGAAATGAGCAGTTCTCC.

J is TRBJ2-5 and V is TRBV24-1; D unclear. Germline V gene lookup returns CDR1 KGHDR and CDR2 SFDVKD. Deletions cut 0 bases from V and 5 bases from J, with 12 bases between. This CDR3 spans 15 amino acids. DNA of the CDR3: TGTGCCACCAGTGATTTGCGAGCAGGCAAGGAGACCCAGTACTTC. Residues: CATSDLRAGKETQYF.

V and J are TRBV7-9 and TRBJ1-2; D is uncertain. The CDR3 runs to 15 residues. Germline-derived CDR1 and CDR2 are SEHNR and FQNEAQ (reference sequence). V shed 1 base and J shed 7 bases, with 16 bases lying between them. CDR3 nucleotides: TGTGCCAGCAGCTTAGGGAGGACCACTCTGGGTGGCTACACCTTC. Encoded protein: CASSLGRTTLGGYTF.